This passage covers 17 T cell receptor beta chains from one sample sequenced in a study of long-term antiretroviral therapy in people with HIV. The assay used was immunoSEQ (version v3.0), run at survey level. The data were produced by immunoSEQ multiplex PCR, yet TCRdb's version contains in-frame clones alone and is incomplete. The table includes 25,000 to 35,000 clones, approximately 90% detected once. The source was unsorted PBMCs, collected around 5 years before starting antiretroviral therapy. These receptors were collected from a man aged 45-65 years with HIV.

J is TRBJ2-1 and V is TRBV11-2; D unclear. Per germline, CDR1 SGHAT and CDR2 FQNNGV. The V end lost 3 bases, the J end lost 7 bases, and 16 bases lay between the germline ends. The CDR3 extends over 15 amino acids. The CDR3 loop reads CASSFHPSLLNEQFF. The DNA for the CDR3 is TGTGCCAGCAGCTTCCACCCATCATTATTAAATGAGCAGTTCTTC.

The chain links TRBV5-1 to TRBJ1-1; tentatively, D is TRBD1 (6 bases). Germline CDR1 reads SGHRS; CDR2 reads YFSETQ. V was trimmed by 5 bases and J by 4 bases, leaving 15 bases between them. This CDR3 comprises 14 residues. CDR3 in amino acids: CASREVGGTTEAFF. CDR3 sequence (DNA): TGCGCCAGCAGGGAGGTAGGGGGGACCACTGAAGCTTTCTTT.

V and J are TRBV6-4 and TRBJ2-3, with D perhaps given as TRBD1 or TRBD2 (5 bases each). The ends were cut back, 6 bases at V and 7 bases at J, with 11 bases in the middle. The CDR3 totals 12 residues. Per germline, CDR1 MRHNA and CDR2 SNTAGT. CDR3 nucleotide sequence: TGTGCCAGCAGGGACGGGGCTAATACGCAGTATTTT. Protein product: CASRDGANTQYF.

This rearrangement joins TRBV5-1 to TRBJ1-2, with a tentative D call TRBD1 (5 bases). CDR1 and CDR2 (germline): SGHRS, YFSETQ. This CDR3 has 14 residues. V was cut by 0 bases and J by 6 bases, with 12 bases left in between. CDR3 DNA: TGCGCCAGCAGCTTGGTCGCAGGGTCCGATGGCTACACCTTC. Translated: CASSLVAGSDGYTF. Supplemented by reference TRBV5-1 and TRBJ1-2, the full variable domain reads KAGVTQTPRYLIKTRGQQVTLSCSPISGHRSVSWYQQTPGQGLQFLFEYFSETQRNKGNFPGRFSGRQFSNSRSEMNVSTLELGDSALYLCASSLVAGSDGYTFGSGTRLTVV.

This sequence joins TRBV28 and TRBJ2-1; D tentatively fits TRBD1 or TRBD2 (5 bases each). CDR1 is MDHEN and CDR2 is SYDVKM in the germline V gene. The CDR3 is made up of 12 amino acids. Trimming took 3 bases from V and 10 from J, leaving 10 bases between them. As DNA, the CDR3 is TGTGCCAGCAGTTTGGGACCTTGGGAGCAGTTCTTC. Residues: CASSLGPWEQFF. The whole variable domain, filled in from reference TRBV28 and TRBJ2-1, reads DVKVTQSSRYLVKRTGEKVFLECVQDMDHENMFWYRQDPGLGLRLIYFSYDVKMKEKGDIPEGYSVSREKKERFSLILESASTNQTSMYLCASSLGPWEQFFGPGTRLTVL.

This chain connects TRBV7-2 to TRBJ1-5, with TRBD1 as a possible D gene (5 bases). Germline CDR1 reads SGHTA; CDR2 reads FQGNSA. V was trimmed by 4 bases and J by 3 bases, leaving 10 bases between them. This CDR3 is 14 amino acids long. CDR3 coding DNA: TGTGCCAGCAGCTCCGACAGTCACAATCAGCCCCAGCATTTT. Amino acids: CASSSDSHNQPQHF.

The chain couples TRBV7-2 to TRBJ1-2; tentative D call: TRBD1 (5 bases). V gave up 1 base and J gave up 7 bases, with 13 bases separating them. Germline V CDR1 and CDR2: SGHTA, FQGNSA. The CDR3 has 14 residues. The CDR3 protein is CASSLVQGGGGYTF. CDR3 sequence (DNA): TGTGCCAGCAGCTTAGTGCAGGGCGGTGGTGGCTACACCTTC.

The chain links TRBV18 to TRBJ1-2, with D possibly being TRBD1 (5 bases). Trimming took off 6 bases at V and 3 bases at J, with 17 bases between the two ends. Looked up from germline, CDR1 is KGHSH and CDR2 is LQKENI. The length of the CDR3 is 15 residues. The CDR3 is CASSEVLGDDYGYTF. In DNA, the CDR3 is TGTGCCAGCTCGGAGGTGTTGGGGGATGACTATGGCTACACCTTC. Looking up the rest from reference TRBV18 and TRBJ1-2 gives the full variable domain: NAGVMQNPRHLVRRRGQEARLRCSPMKGHSHVYWYRQLPEEGLKFMVYLQKENIIDESGMPKERFSAEFPKEGPSILRIQQVVRGDSAAYFCASSEVLGDDYGYTFGSGTRLTVV.

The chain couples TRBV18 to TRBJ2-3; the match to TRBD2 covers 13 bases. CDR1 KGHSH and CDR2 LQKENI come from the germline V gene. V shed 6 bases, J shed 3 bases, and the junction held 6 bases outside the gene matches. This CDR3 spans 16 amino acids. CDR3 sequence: CASSLGLAGATDTQYF. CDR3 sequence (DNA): TGTGCCAGCTCCCTAGGACTAGCGGGAGCGACAGATACGCAGTATTTT.

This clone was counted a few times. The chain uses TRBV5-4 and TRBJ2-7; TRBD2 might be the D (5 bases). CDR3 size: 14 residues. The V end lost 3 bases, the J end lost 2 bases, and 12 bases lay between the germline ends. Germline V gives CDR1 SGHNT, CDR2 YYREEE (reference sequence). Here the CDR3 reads CASSYTGTAYEQYF. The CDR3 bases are TGTGCCAGCAGCTACACGGGAACGGCCTACGAGCAGTACTTC.

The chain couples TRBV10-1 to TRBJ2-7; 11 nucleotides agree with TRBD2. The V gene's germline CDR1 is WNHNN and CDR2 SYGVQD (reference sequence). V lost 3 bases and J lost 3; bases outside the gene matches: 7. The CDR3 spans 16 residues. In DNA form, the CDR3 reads TGCGCCAGCAGTGATAGCGGGACTAGCGGAGACTACGAGCAGTACTTC. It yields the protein CASSDSGTSGDYEQYF.

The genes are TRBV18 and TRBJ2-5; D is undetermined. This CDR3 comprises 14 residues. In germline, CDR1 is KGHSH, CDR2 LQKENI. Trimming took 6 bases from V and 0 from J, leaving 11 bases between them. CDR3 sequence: CASSDPLYQETQYF. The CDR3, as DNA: TGTGCCAGCTCGGACCCATTGTACCAAGAGACCCAGTACTTC.

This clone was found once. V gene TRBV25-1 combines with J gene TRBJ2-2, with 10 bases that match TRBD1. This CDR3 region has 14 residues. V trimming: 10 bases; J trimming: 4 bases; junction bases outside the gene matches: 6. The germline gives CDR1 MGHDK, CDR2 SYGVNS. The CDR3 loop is CATMTGGITGELFF. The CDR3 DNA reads TGTGCCACCATGACAGGGGGCATCACCGGGGAGCTGTTTTTT.

CDR3 DNA: TGTGCCAGCAATTCGGGACAGTCTTTGAATTCACCCCTCCACTTT. Its translation: CASNSGQSLNSPLHF. The chain carries TRBV14 and TRBJ1-6; 7 nucleotides match TRBD1. The V gene end was trimmed by 7 bases and the J gene end by 7 bases; junction bases not matched to a gene: 10. The germline CDR1 and CDR2 sequences are SGHDN and FVKESK. CDR3 length: 15 residues.

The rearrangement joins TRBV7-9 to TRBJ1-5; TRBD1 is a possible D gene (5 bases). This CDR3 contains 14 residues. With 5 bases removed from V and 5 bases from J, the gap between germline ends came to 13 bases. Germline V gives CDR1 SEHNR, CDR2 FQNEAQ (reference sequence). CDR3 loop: CASSPGLGDQPQHF. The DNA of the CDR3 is TGTGCCAGCAGCCCCGGATTAGGGGATCAGCCCCAGCATTTT.

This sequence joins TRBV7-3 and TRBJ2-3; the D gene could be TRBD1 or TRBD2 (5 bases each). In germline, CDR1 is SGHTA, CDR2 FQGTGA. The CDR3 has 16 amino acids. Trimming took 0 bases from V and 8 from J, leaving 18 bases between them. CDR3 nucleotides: TGTGCCAGCAGCTTAACTTGGGACCCCCGCGCATCTACGCAGTATTTT. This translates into CASSLTWDPRASTQYF.

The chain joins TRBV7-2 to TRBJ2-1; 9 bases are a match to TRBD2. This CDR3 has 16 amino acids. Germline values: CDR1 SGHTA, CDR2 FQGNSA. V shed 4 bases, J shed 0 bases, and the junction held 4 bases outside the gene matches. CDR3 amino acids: CASSSRRGGSYNEQFF. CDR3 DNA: TGTGCCAGCAGCTCGAGGCGGGGGGGCTCCTACAATGAGCAGTTCTTC.